These 30 T cell receptor beta chains share one sample of origin, sequenced in a study of immune evolution from preneoplasia to lung adenocarcinoma. Clones were sequenced by immunoSEQ multiplex PCR, and TCRdb holds only the in-frame ones, with some missing. The sample comprises some 11,000 clones, around three quarters of which are singletons, and less than 30% rests with the top ten. Sequences were obtained from FFPE normal lung tissue adjacent to the tumor. The receptor source for this set is a person in their sixties with lung adenocarcinoma. Some clones in this sample may be carry-over from other donors' samples.

The V call is TRBV27, the J call TRBJ1-2, with a weak D call TRBD1 (6 bases). CDR1 is MNHEY and CDR2 is SMNVEV in the germline V gene (reference sequence). With 1 base removed from V and 8 bases from J, the gap between germline ends came to 17 bases. The CDR3 consists of 15 residues. CDR3: CASSLFSKDSLGYTF. The DNA for the CDR3 is TGTGCCAGCAGTTTATTTTCAAAGGACAGTTTGGGCTACACCTTC.

For this clone: The junction and the germline gene differ at one end; a read error may be behind it. The CDR3 DNA reads as TGCGCCAGCAGCTTACATGACAGGGTGAAGACTGAAGCTTTCTTT. Amino acid sequence: CASSLHDRVKTEAFF. The V call is TRBV5-1, the J call TRBJ1-1, with 7 positions matching TRBD1. CDR3 length: 15 amino acids. Germline CDR1 reads SGHRS; CDR2 reads YFSETQ.

This clone came up a few times. This chain links TRBV27 with TRBJ1-4; D not certain. Trimming cost V 7 bases and J 0 bases, with 9 bases left between them. Germline V gene data show CDR1 as MNHEY and CDR2 as SMNVEV (reference sequence). The CDR3 has 14 amino acids. Written as DNA, the CDR3 is TGTGCCAGCAAGAGAACACCAACTAATGAAAAACTGTTTTTT. It translates to CASKRTPTNEKLFF.

The rearrangement links TRBV4-1 to TRBJ1-5; no firm D call. The CDR3 length is 13 residues. Germline V gives CDR1 MGHRA, CDR2 YSYEKL. V dropped 0 bases and J dropped 5 bases, with 5 bases sitting between them. The CDR3 region has the DNA TGCGCCAGCAGCCAAGATGGGGATCAGCCCCAGCATTTT. Amino acid sequence: CASSQDGDQPQHF.

The chain uses TRBV28 and TRBJ2-5, with TRBD1 matching over 8 bases. In germline, CDR1 is MDHEN, CDR2 SYDVKM. The J segment lost 5 bases and the V segment lost 4 bases, leaving 9 bases of the junction unmatched. The CDR3 is 15 residues long. The CDR3 coding sequence is TGTGCCAGCAGTTCCGGACAGGGCCATAAGGAGACCCAGTACTTC. Protein product: CASSSGQGHKETQYF.

The J gene is TRBJ2-3, the V gene TRBV9; the D gene could be TRBD1 or TRBD2 (5 bases each). The CDR3 loop spans 16 amino acids. The V gene's germline CDR1 is SGDLS and CDR2 YYNGEE. With 3 bases removed from V and 2 bases from J, the gap between germline ends came to 16 bases. The CDR3: CASSAGTVSTTDTQYF. The CDR3 DNA reads TGTGCCAGCAGCGCAGGGACCGTGTCTACCACAGATACGCAGTATTTT.

The V call is TRBV5-4, the J call TRBJ2-4; TRBD2 aligns across 13 bases. The CDR3 is made up of 16 amino acids. Germline CDR1 SGHNT, CDR2 YYREEE (reference sequence). J was trimmed by 8 bases and V by 4 bases; bases with no gene match: 9. The CDR3 here is CASSLTTSGRADIQYF. The CDR3 DNA follows: TGTGCCAGCAGCCTCACTACTAGCGGGAGGGCGGACATTCAGTACTTC.

This clone has a handful of counts. The J gene is TRBJ2-7, the V gene TRBV2; tentatively, D is TRBD1 (6 bases). This CDR3 has 14 residues. Trimming pared 6 bases from V and 3 bases from J, leaving 15 bases between. The germline V gene encodes CDR1 SNHLY and CDR2 FYNNEI. The CDR3 protein is CASRDNPDSYEQYF. DNA for the CDR3: TGTGCCAGCAGGGACAACCCGGACAGCTACGAGCAGTACTTC.

V is TRBV9 and J is TRBJ1-2; D not resolved. The CDR3 consists of 12 residues. The germline CDR1 and CDR2 sequences are SGDLS and YYNGEE. V was pared by 0 bases and J by 4 bases, with 4 bases between. This CDR3 reads CASSVVSYGYTF. CDR3 DNA sequence: TGTGCCAGCAGCGTAGTCAGCTATGGCTACACCTTC.

This clone was counted between two and nine times. The chain links TRBV10-2 to TRBJ2-5, with TRBD1 as a possible D gene (6 bases). V was cut by 1 base and J by 1 base, with 16 bases left in between. There are 17 residues in the CDR3. CDR1 is WSHSY and CDR2 is SAAADI in the germline V gene. CDR3 nucleotides: TGCGCCAGCAGTGAGTTGGACAGACCGACCCCCCAAGAGACCCAGTACTTC. As protein: CASSELDRPTPQETQYF.

The chain employs TRBV14 and TRBJ1-5; tentatively, D is TRBD1 (5 bases). This CDR3 contains 16 residues. V was cut by 4 bases and J by 7 bases, with 20 bases left in between. Germline values: CDR1 SGHDN, CDR2 FVKESK. The CDR3 bases are TGTGCCAGCAGCCGCCCCGGGGGGGGACCGGGGCAGCCCCAGCATTTT. Translating gives CASSRPGGGPGQPQHF.

The chain combines TRBV5-1 with TRBJ2-3, with no clear D. V was cut by 2 bases and J by 2 bases, with 3 bases left in between. This CDR3 has 12 amino acids. CDR1 and CDR2 (germline): SGHRS, YFSETQ. The CDR3 DNA follows: TGCGCCAGCAGCTTCGCCACAGATACGCAGTATTTT. Its protein product is CASSFATDTQYF.

This clone appeared once. The genes are TRBV5-1 and TRBJ2-3; D not certain. The CDR3 loop spans 14 amino acids. Germline CDR1 and CDR2: SGHRS and YFSETQ. Deletions cut 0 bases from V and 2 bases from J, with 7 bases between. This chain's CDR3 is CASSLGQNTDTQYF. In DNA, the CDR3 is TGCGCCAGCAGCTTGGGGCAGAACACAGATACGCAGTATTTT.

This chain links TRBV7-3 with TRBJ2-7; 9 bases are a match to TRBD1. CDR3 length: 14 residues. J lost 3 bases, V lost 0 bases, and 0 bases had no gene match. From germline, CDR1 is SGHTA and CDR2 FQGTGA. The CDR3 DNA reads as TGTGCCAGCAGCTTAACGGGACAGGGCTACGAGCAGTACTTC. Protein sequence: CASSLTGQGYEQYF. Together with reference TRBV7-3 and TRBJ2-7, the CDR3 gives the full variable domain: GAGVSQTPSNKVTEKGKYVELRCDPISGHTALYWYRQSLGQGPEFLIYFQGTGAADDSGLPNDRFFAVRPEGSVSTLKIQRTERGDSAVYLCASSLTGQGYEQYFGPGTRLTVT.

The J gene is TRBJ2-3, the V gene TRBV18; 9 positions match TRBD2. Germline-derived CDR1 and CDR2 are KGHSH and LQKENI. The CDR3 sequence is 16 residues long. V gave up 5 bases and J gave up 5 bases; unmatched junction bases: 11. CDR3 nucleotide sequence: TGTGCCAGCTCAGCGTTGGATAGCGGGAGTCAAGATACGCAGTATTTT. Translating gives CASSALDSGSQDTQYF.

This chain uses TRBV11-2 with TRBJ2-2, with D perhaps TRBD2 (5 bases). CDR1 and CDR2 from the germline V gene are SGHAT and FQNNGV. Trimming shortened V by 2 bases and J by 1 base, and 8 bases separated the two germline ends. The CDR3 runs to 15 residues. CDR3: CASSLIRGNTGELFF. CDR3 DNA sequence: TGTGCCAGCAGCTTAATCCGGGGGAACACCGGGGAGCTGTTTTTT.

This sequence joins TRBV14 and TRBJ2-5, with a possible D match to TRBD1 (5 bases). The CDR3 consists of 16 residues. Trimming left V 1 base short and J 1 base short, with 13 bases between. The germline CDR1 and CDR2 sequences are SGHDN and FVKESK. The CDR3 sequence: CASSQGGQGPQETQYF. In DNA form, the CDR3 reads TGTGCCAGCAGCCAAGGTGGGCAGGGCCCCCAAGAGACCCAGTACTTC.

The chain has TRBV6-4 and TRBJ2-7; 7 positions match TRBD1. Germline lookup yields CDR1 MRHNA and CDR2 SNTAGT. V dropped 2 bases and J dropped 0; count of bases not matched to a gene: 4. The length of the CDR3 is 15 residues. The CDR3 here is CASSDPTGCSYEQYF. The CDR3 bases are TGTGCCAGCAGTGACCCGACAGGGTGCTCCTACGAGCAGTACTTC.

The chain couples TRBV6-1 to TRBJ1-5; D is possibly TRBD1 (6 bases). The germline V gene encodes CDR1 MNHNS and CDR2 SASEGT. This CDR3 is built from 15 residues. The V end was cut by 1 base, the J end by 4 bases, with 11 bases between. CDR3 protein: CASSEEGGWNQPQHF. In DNA form, the CDR3 reads TGTGCCAGCAGTGAAGAGGGGGGTTGGAATCAGCCCCAGCATTTT.

The table lists this clone with a count of one. V and J are TRBV7-6 and TRBJ2-2; 9 positions agree with TRBD1. Germline V gives CDR1 SGHVS, CDR2 FNYEAQ. This CDR3 is 15 amino acids long. With 5 bases clipped from V and 8 bases from J, the junction kept 9 bases outside the gene matches. The CDR3 reads CASSIGQGRLGELFF. The CDR3 DNA reads as TGTGCCAGCAGCATCGGACAGGGGAGGTTAGGGGAGCTGTTTTTT.

This rearrangement joins TRBV29-1 to TRBJ2-5; D might be TRBD2 (7 bases). Per germline, CDR1 SQVTM and CDR2 ANQGSEA. CDR3 length: 14 residues. Trimming stripped 7 bases from V and 3 bases from J, with 18 bases between. The CDR3 bases are TGCAGCGCGGCCCCCCGGGGGGCGAAAGAGACCCAGTACTTC. Its protein is CSAAPRGAKETQYF.

The V and J genes are TRBV14 and TRBJ1-2; D gene ambiguous. Germline V gives CDR1 SGHDN, CDR2 FVKESK. This CDR3 spans 11 amino acids. The V end was cut by 0 bases, the J end by 10 bases, with 6 bases between. The CDR3 region has the DNA TGTGCCAGCAGCCAAGACCAGATCTACACCTTC. Protein product: CASSQDQIYTF.

The chain employs TRBV28 and TRBJ2-1; D is possibly TRBD1 (5 bases). Per germline, CDR1 MDHEN and CDR2 SYDVKM. This CDR3 spans 14 amino acids. V lost 6 bases and J lost 7, with 16 bases in between. As DNA, the CDR3 is TGTGCCAGCAGCCAATCGCAGGGTTATAATGAGCAGTTCTTC. This translates into CASSQSQGYNEQFF.

CDR3 region: CASSLGTANTEAFF. The CDR3 bases are TGTGCCAGCAGCCTGGGGACAGCGAACACTGAAGCTTTCTTT. The V call is TRBV28, the J call TRBJ1-1; 7 bases agree with TRBD1. The germline V gene encodes CDR1 MDHEN and CDR2 SYDVKM. Unmatched junction bases numbered 5, after V lost 6 bases and J lost 1 base. The CDR3 is 14 amino acids.

The V and J genes are TRBV28 and TRBJ2-7; D is unclear. V gave up 2 bases and J gave up 2 bases, with 4 bases separating them. This CDR3 comprises 12 residues. Germline lookup yields CDR1 MDHEN and CDR2 SYDVKM. The CDR3 here is CASSLLPYEQYF. The CDR3 coding sequence is TGTGCCAGCAGTTTACTCCCCTACGAGCAGTACTTC.

On this clone: The junction departs from the called germline gene at one end, perhaps through a read error. The J gene is TRBJ1-1, the V gene TRBV14; D possibly corresponds to TRBD1 (5 bases). Germline V gives CDR1 SGHDN, CDR2 FVKESK. The CDR3 sequence is 14 residues long. The CDR3 here is CVSSQVTGNTEAFF. The CDR3 bases are TGTGTCAGCAGCCAAGTAACAGGGAACACTGAAGCTTTCTTT.

The chain couples TRBV13 to TRBJ2-6; 15 nucleotides match TRBD2. This CDR3 comprises 16 residues. Germline trimming cut 0 bases from V and 12 bases from J; bases unmatched to any gene: 3. Germline values: CDR1 PRHDT, CDR2 FYEKMQ (reference sequence). The CDR3 reads CASSLGGLAGGGVLTF. In DNA form, the CDR3 reads TGTGCCAGCAGCTTAGGTGGACTAGCGGGGGGGGGCGTCCTGACTTTC. The variable domain in full, with the rest retrieved from reference TRBV13 and TRBJ2-6, is AAGVIQSPRHLIKEKRETATLKCYPIPRHDTVYWYQQGPGQDPQFLISFYEKMQSDKGSIPDRFSAQQFSDYHSELNMSSLELGDSALYFCASSLGGLAGGGVLTFGAGSRLTVL.

V and J are TRBV18 and TRBJ1-1, with D perhaps matching TRBD1 (5 bases). The germline V and J ends were trimmed by 2 bases and 7 bases, with 8 bases remaining between them. Germline values: CDR1 KGHSH, CDR2 LQKENI. The CDR3 has 12 residues. Written as DNA, the CDR3 is TGTGCCAGCTCACCAATCCAGGGTGAAGCTTTCTTT. It is translated as CASSPIQGEAFF.

This clone was seen just once. The chain combines TRBV19 with TRBJ2-7; TRBD2 agrees at 9 bases. CDR3 length equals 12 residues. V lost 4 bases and J lost 5; bases outside the gene matches: 0. Germline-derived CDR1 and CDR2 are LNHDA and SQIVND (reference sequence). The CDR3 loop is CASSTSGDEQYF. The CDR3 DNA reads TGTGCCAGTAGTACTAGCGGGGACGAGCAGTACTTC. Looking up the rest from reference TRBV19 and TRBJ2-7 gives the full variable domain: DGGITQSPKYLFRKEGQNVTLSCEQNLNHDAMYWYRQDPGQGLRLIYYSQIVNDFQKGDIAEGYSVSREKKESFPLTVTSAQKNPTAFYLCASSTSGDEQYFGPGTRLTVT.

The chain couples TRBV9 to TRBJ2-7; 8 nucleotides match TRBD1. Germline CDR1 reads SGDLS; CDR2 reads YYNGEE. The CDR3 totals 15 residues. V lost 3 bases and J lost 0; bases outside the gene matches: 5. This CDR3 is CASSGSTGGSYEQYF. In DNA form, the CDR3 reads TGTGCCAGCAGCGGATCCACAGGGGGCTCCTACGAGCAGTACTTC. Full variable domain (outside the CDR3, taken from reference TRBV9 and TRBJ2-7): DSGVTQTPKHLITATGQRVTLRCSPRSGDLSVYWYQQSLDQGLQFLIQYYNGEERAKGNILERFSAQQFPDLHSELNLSSLELGDSALYFCASSGSTGGSYEQYFGPGTRLTVT.